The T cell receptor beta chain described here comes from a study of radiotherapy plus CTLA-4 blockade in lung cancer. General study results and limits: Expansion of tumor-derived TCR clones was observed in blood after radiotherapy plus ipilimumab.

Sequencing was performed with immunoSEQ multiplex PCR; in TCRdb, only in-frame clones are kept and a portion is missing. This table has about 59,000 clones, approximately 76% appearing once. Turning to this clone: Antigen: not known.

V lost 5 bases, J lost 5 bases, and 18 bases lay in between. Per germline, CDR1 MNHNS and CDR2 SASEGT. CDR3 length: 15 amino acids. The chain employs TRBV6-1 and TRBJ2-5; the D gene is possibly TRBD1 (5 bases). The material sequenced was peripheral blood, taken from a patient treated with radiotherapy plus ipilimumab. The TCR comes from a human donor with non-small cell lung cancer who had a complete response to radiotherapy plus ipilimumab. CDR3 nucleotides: TGTGCCAGCAGTCGTACCCTTCAGGGATTTGAGACCCAGTACTTC. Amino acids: CASSRTLQGFETQYF.